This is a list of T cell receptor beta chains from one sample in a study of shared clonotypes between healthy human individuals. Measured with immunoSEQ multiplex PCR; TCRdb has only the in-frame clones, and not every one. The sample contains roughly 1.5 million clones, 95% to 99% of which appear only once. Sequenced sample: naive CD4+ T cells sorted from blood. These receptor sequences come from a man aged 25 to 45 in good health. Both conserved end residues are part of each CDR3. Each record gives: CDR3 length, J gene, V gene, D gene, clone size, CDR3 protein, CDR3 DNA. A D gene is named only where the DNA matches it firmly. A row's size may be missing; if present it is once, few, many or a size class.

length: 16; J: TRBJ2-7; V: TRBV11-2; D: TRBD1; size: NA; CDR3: CASSFLDRGFSYEQYF; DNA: TGTGCCAGCAGTTTTCTCGACAGGGGCTTCTCCTACGAGCAGTACTTC
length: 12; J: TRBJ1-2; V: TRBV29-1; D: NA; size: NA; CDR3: CSVGGRIYGYTF; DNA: TGCAGCGTTGGAGGCAGGATCTATGGCTACACCTTC
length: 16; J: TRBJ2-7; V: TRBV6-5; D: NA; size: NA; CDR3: CASSYFPRAAIYEQYF; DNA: TGTGCCAGCAGTTACTTCCCCAGGGCGGCGATCTACGAGCAGTACTTC
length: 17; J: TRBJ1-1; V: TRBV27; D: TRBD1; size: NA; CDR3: CASSLGQGKGKNTEAFF; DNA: TGTGCCAGCAGTTTAGGACAGGGGAAGGGGAAGAACACTGAAGCTTTCTTT
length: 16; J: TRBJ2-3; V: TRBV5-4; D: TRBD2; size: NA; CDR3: CASSLGLAGRIDTQYF; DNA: TGTGCCAGCAGCTTGGGCCTAGCGGGAAGAATAGATACGCAGTATTTT
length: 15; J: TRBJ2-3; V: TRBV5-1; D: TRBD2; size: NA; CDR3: CASSPGAGGTDTQYF; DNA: TGCGCCAGCAGCCCCGGAGCGGGAGGGACAGATACGCAGTATTTT
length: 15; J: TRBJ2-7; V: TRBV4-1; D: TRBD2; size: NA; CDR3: CASSQGLAGSDEQYF; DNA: TGCGCCAGCAGCCAAGGGCTAGCGGGGTCGGACGAGCAGTACTTC
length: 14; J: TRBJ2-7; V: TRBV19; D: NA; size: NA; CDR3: CASSIDPSGLEQYF; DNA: TGTGCCAGTAGTATAGATCCCAGCGGGTTAGAGCAGTACTTC
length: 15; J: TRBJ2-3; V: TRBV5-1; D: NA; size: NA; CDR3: CASSLVLRAPDTQYF; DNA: TGCGCCAGCAGCTTGGTCCTCAGGGCACCGGATACGCAGTATTTT
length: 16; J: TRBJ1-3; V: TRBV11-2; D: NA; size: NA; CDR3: CASSLRDTSSGNTIYF; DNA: TGTGCCAGCAGCTTAAGAGACACAAGCTCTGGAAACACCATATATTTT
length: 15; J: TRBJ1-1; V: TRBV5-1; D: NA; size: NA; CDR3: CASSLGQGTNTEAFF; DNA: TGCGCCAGCAGCTTGGGTCAGGGGACGAACACTGAAGCTTTCTTT
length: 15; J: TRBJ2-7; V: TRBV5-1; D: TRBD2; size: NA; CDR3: CASSQGLAETYEQYF; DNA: TGCGCCAGCAGTCAGGGACTAGCGGAGACCTACGAGCAGTACTTC
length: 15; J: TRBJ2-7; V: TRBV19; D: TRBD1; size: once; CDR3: CASSMSGQGPYEQYF; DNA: TGTGCCAGTAGTATGTCCGGACAGGGCCCCTACGAGCAGTACTTC
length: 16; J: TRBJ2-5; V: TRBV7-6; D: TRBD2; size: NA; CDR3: CASILFGLAGQETQYF; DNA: TGTGCCAGCATACTCTTCGGGCTAGCGGGCCAAGAGACCCAGTACTTC
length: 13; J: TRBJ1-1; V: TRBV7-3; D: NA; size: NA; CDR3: CASSFGVHTEAFF; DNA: TGTGCCAGCAGCTTTGGGGTGCACACTGAAGCTTTCTTT
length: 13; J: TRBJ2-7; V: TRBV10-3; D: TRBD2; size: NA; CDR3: CAISLADAYEQYF; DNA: TGTGCCATCAGTCTAGCGGACGCCTACGAGCAGTACTTC
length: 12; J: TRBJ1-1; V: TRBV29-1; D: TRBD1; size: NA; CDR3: CSVRAGGNEAFF; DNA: TGCAGCGTTAGAGCAGGGGGCAATGAAGCTTTCTTT
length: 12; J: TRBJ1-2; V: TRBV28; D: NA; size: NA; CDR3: CASRTSNYGYTF; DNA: TGTGCCAGCAGAACCTCTAACTATGGCTACACCTTC
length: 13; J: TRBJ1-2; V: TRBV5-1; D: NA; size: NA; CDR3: CASSLSGNYGYTF; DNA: TGCGCCAGCAGCTTGTCGGGAAACTATGGCTACACCTTC
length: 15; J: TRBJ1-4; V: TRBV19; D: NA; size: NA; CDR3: CASRSGLLENEKLFF; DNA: TGTGCCAGTAGGAGCGGACTCCTTGAAAATGAAAAACTGTTTTTT
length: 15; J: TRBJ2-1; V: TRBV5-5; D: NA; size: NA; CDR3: CASSLSDDSYNEQFF; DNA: TGTGCCAGCAGCTTGTCCGATGACTCCTACAATGAGCAGTTCTTC
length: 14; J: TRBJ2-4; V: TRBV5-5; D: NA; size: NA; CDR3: CASSFVQGANIQYF; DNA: TGTGCCAGCAGCTTCGTACAGGGAGCCAACATTCAGTACTTC
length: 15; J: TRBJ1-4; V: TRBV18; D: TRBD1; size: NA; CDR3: CASSPATGFLEKLFF; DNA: TGTGCCAGCTCACCGGCGACAGGGTTTCTTGAAAAACTGTTTTTT
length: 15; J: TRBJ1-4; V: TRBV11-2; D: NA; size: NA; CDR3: CASSTHRATNEKLFF; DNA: TGTGCCAGCAGCACCCATCGGGCAACTAATGAAAAACTGTTTTTT
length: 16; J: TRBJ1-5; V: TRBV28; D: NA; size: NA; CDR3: CASQELQQVVHQPQHF; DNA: TGTGCCAGCCAGGAGCTCCAACAGGTGGTTCATCAGCCCCAGCATTTT
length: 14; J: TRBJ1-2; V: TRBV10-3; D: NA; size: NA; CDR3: CAISESRAERGYTF; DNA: TGTGCCATCAGTGAGAGCAGGGCAGAGAGGGGCTACACCTTC
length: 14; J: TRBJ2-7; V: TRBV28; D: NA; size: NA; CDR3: CASSGLRGFDEQYF; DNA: TGTGCCAGCAGTGGGCTGAGGGGGTTCGACGAGCAGTACTTC
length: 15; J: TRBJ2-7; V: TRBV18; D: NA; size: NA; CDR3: CASSQKQGHLYEQYF; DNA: TGTGCCAGCTCACAGAAACAGGGCCACCTCTACGAGCAGTACTTC
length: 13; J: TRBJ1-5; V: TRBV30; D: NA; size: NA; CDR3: CAWSNRVGQPQHF; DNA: TGTGCCTGGAGTAACAGGGTAGGTCAGCCCCAGCATTTT
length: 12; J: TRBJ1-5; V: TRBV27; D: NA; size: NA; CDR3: CASSPPGQPQHF; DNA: TGTGCCAGCAGTCCCCCCGGGCAGCCCCAGCATTTT
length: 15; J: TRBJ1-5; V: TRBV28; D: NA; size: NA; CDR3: CASSLMRRANQPQHF; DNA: TGTGCCAGCAGTTTGATGAGGAGGGCCAATCAGCCCCAGCATTTT
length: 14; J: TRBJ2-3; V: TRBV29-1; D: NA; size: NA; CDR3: CSVDLVGSTDTQYF; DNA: TGCAGCGTTGATCTGGTCGGGAGCACAGATACGCAGTATTTT
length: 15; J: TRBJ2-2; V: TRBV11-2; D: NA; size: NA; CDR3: CASSYLPRTTGELFF; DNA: TGTGCCAGCAGCTATCTTCCCCGAACTACCGGGGAGCTGTTTTTT
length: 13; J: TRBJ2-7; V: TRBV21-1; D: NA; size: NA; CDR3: CASSQAGANEQYF; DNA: TGTGCCAGCAGCCAGGCGGGGGCCAACGAGCAGTACTTC
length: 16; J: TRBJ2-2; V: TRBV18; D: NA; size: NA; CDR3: CASSPLAYANTGELFF; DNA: TGTGCCAGCTCACCACTAGCGTACGCGAACACCGGGGAGCTGTTTTTT
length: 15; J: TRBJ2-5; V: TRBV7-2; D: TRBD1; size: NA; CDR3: CASSFDGQGQETQYF; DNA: TGTGCCAGCAGCTTCGACGGACAGGGCCAAGAGACCCAGTACTTC
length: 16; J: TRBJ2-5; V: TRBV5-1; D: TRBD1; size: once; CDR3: CASSFEPGGTAVTQYF; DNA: TGCGCCAGCAGCTTTGAGCCAGGGGGCACTGCCGTGACCCAGTACTTC
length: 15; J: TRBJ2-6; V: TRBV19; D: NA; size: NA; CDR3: CASSGLLSGANVLTF; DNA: TGTGCCAGCTCGGGTCTCCTCTCTGGGGCCAACGTCCTGACTTTC
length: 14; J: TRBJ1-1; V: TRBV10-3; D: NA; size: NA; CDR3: CAIRTPGINTEAFF; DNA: TGTGCCATCAGGACGCCAGGAATAAACACTGAAGCTTTCTTT
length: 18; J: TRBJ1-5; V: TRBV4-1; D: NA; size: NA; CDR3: CASSQKDFGISGNQPQHF; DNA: TGCGCCAGCAGCCAAAAGGATTTCGGGATTTCAGGCAATCAGCCCCAGCATTTT
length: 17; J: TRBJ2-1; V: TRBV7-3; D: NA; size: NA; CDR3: CASSPHLAASSYNEQFF; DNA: TGTGCCAGCAGCCCCCACCTTGCCGCGTCTTCCTACAATGAGCAGTTCTTC
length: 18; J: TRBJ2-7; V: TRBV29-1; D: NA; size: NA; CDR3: CSGLISNSRLPQPYEQYF; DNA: TGCAGCGGACTGATATCGAATAGTAGACTACCTCAACCCTACGAGCAGTACTTC
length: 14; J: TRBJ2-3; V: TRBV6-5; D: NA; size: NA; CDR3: CASSYSGLADTQYF; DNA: TGTGCCAGCAGTTACTCAGGGCTCGCAGATACGCAGTATTTT
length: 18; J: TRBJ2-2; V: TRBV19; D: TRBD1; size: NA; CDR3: CASSIVSGGAPNTGELFF; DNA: TGTGCCAGTAGTATAGTTTCAGGGGGCGCCCCGAACACCGGGGAGCTGTTTTTT
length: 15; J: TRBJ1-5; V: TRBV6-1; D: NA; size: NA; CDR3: CASSRDGNGNQPQHF; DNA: TGTGCCAGCAGCCGCGACGGGAACGGCAATCAGCCCCAGCATTTT
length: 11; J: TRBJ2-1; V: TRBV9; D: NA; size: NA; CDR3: CASSLDNEQFF; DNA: TGTGCCAGCAGTCTGGACAATGAGCAGTTCTTC
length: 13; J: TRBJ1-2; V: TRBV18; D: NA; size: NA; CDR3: CASSPGGGDGYTF; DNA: TGTGCCAGCTCACCCGGCGGAGGCGACGGCTACACCTTC
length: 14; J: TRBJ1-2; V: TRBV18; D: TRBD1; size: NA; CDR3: CASSPTDRGGGYTF; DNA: TGTGCCAGCTCACCAACTGACAGGGGAGGAGGCTACACCTTC
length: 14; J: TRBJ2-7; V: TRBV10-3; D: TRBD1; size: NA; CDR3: CAISRDRGRREQYF; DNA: TGTGCCATCAGCCGGGACAGGGGGCGAAGGGAGCAGTACTTC
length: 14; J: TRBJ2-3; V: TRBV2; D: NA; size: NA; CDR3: CASVPWGSKDTQYF; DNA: TGTGCCAGCGTTCCCTGGGGTTCAAAAGATACGCAGTATTTT